This TCR beta chain came from a study of post-analysis software for immune sequencing data. The overall study: Included among the disease courses, which were recorded for the cohort, were relapsing-remitting, secondary progressive and progressive-relapsing multiple sclerosis. Study-wide results and caveats: Those samples that were prepared in the same batch co-clustered strongly by F measure. There were roughly 5 TRBV segments more frequent in patients than controls, and TRBV5-6, TRBV5-1 and TRBV20-1 were among them. Patients with multiple sclerosis recorded significantly lower normalized Chao1 diversity than controls, the study found.

Germline V gives CDR1 SQVTM, CDR2 ANQGSEA. CDR3 length equals 13 residues. The germline V and J ends were trimmed by 4 bases and 7 bases, with 14 bases remaining between them. In the case of this clonotype: No antigen is known for it.

cDNA libraries of TCR beta carried unique molecular identifiers. MiXCR, run by TCRdb on the PCR reads, gives a single entry per CDR3 protein. This table has under 200,000 distinct CDR3 sequences, roughly 35% appearing once. The origin of this receptor is a girl aged 10-17 years with multiple sclerosis. The chain employs TRBV29-1 and TRBJ1-5; D is undetermined. Sequencing was performed on blood, taken after autologous hematopoietic stem cell transplantation. The CDR3 loop is CSVAGWEGQPQHF. Here the CDR3 DNA reads TGCAGCGTTGCAGGCTGGGAGGGACAGCCCCAGCATTTT. The complete variable domain, with remaining parts taken from reference TRBV29-1 and TRBJ1-5, reads SAVISQKPSRDICQRGTSLTIQCQVDSQVTMMFWYRQQPGQSLTLIATANQGSEATYESGFVIDKFPISRPNLTFSTLTVSNMSPEDSSIYLCSVAGWEGQPQHFGDGTRLSIL.